This T cell receptor beta chain was identified in a study of Tregs in tolerant kidney transplant recipients. General observations from the study: The small number of patients limits these findings pending further validation.

Worth noting for this clone: Antigen specificity is unknown.

Repertoires were generated with immunoSEQ multiplex PCR, while TCRdb's copy carries only in-frame clones and drops some. The data contain about 77,000 clones, around 98% of them singletons. This CDR3 is 17 amino acids long. Looked up from germline, CDR1 is SEHNR and CDR2 is FQNEAQ (reference sequence). Trimming shortened V by 1 base and J by 3 bases, and 17 bases separated the two germline ends. Sequences were derived from CD4+ T cells from blood, sampled before the transplant. The chain uses TRBV7-9 and TRBJ2-3; D might be TRBD1 (7 bases). The TCR was taken from a human donor who received a combined kidney and bone marrow transplant. The CDR3 coding sequence is TGTGCCAGCAGCTTAGTCGGGGCAGGGGGGCCTACAGATACGCAGTATTTT. Translating it yields CASSLVGAGGPTDTQYF.